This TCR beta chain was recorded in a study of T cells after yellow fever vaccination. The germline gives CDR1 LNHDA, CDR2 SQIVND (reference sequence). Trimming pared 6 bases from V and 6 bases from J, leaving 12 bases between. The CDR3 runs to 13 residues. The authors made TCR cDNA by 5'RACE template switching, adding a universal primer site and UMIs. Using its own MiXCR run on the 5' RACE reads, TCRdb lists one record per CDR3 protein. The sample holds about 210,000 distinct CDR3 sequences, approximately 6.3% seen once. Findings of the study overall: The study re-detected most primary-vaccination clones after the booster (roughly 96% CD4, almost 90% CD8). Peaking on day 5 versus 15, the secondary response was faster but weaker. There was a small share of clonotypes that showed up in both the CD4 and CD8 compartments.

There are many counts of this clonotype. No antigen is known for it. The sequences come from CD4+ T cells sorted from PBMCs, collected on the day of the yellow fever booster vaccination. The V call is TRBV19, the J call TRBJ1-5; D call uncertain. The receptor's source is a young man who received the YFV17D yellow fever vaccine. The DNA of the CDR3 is TGTGCCAGTAGCTCGGCAGCTCCTCAGCCCCAGCATTTT. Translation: CASSSAAPQPQHF.